Presented here are 25 T cell receptor beta chains from one specimen sequenced in a study of cytomegalovirus exposure and HLA in healthy donors. A multiplex PCR was run with 60 Vbeta primers and 13 Jbeta primers. Assay used: immunoSEQ multiplex PCR; TCRdb lists only in-frame clones, some missing. The repertoire holds 90,000 or so clones, about four fifths seen once, with roughly 3.4% in the top ten. Sequenced input: PBMCs. These receptors originate from a man aged 30 to 39 in good health and CMV-seropositive.

V is TRBV6-1 and J is TRBJ2-7, with 11 bases that match TRBD1. V gave up 6 bases and J gave up 2 bases; unmatched junction bases: 3. The germline V gene has CDR1 MNHNS and CDR2 SASEGT. The CDR3 covers 14 residues. The CDR3, as DNA: TGTGCCAGCAGGTTGGGACAGGGGGCCTACGAGCAGTACTTC. Translated: CASRLGQGAYEQYF.

The chain is built from TRBV4-3 and TRBJ2-1, with 10 bases that match TRBD2. V gave up 0 bases and J gave up 10 bases; unmatched junction bases: 9. Per germline, CDR1 LGHNA and CDR2 YSLEER. This CDR3 contains 16 residues. This chain's CDR3 is CASSQENSGRSWEQFF. The DNA of the CDR3 is TGCGCCAGCAGCCAAGAGAATAGCGGGAGGTCATGGGAGCAGTTCTTC.

V usage is TRBV5-1 and J usage is TRBJ1-1, with D unresolved. CDR3 length: 12 amino acids. V was cut by 6 bases and J by 1 base, with 7 bases left in between. Germline CDR1 and CDR2: SGHRS and YFSETQ. The CDR3 loop is CASKEGNTEAFF. The CDR3 region has the DNA TGCGCCAGCAAGGAGGGGAACACTGAAGCTTTCTTT. Full variable domain (rest looked up from reference TRBV5-1 and TRBJ1-1): KAGVTQTPRYLIKTRGQQVTLSCSPISGHRSVSWYQQTPGQGLQFLFEYFSETQRNKGNFPGRFSGRQFSNSRSEMNVSTLELGDSALYLCASKEGNTEAFFGQGTRLTVV.

A single count supports this clone. The chain joins TRBV11-2 to TRBJ1-4; D is undetermined. The CDR3 spans 11 residues. Germline V gene sequence: CDR1 SGHAT, CDR2 FQNNGV. Trimming cost V 5 bases and J 6 bases, with 4 bases left between them. The CDR3 DNA reads as TGTGCCAGCAGCACTGATGAAAAACTGTTTTTT. Translating gives CASSTDEKLFF.

The chain is built from TRBV6-5 and TRBJ2-5; tentative D call: TRBD1 (6 bases). Germline CDR1 is MNHEY and CDR2 is SVGAGI. The CDR3 has 14 residues. V was clipped by 7 bases and J by 1 base, with 13 bases between them. The CDR3: CASKPTGFQETQYF. CDR3 coding DNA: TGTGCCAGCAAGCCCACAGGGTTCCAAGAGACCCAGTACTTC.

This clone was recorded once. This sequence joins TRBV5-4 and TRBJ1-2; 10 bases match TRBD1. J was trimmed by 2 bases and V by 3 bases; bases with no gene match: 10. CDR3 length equals 17 residues. Germline assignment: CDR1 SGHNT and CDR2 YYREEE (reference sequence). CDR3 loop: CASSSGQGVTSNYGYTF. The CDR3 DNA reads as TGTGCCAGCAGCTCAGGACAGGGGGTGACGTCCAACTATGGCTACACCTTC.

This clone appeared once. The chain is built from TRBV6-1 and TRBJ1-2; 9 bases fit TRBD1. This CDR3 is built from 14 residues. CDR1 and CDR2 from the germline V gene are MNHNS and SASEGT. V lost 3 bases to trimming and J lost 2 bases; unmatched junction nucleotides: 1. The CDR3 sequence is CASSEGTGNYGYTF. The CDR3 region has the DNA TGTGCCAGCAGTGAGGGGACAGGGAACTATGGCTACACCTTC.

The chain uses TRBV28 and TRBJ2-1; weak D call: TRBD2 (5 bases). Germline V gene lookup returns CDR1 MDHEN and CDR2 SYDVKM. The V end was cut by 5 bases, the J end by 3 bases, with 17 bases between. The CDR3 sequence is 16 residues long. The CDR3 sequence: CASSPRGSSLYNEQFF. CDR3 DNA: TGTGCCAGCAGTCCTCGAGGGAGTTCCCTCTACAATGAGCAGTTCTTC. The full variable domain, in which reference TRBV28 and TRBJ2-1 provide the parts outside the CDR3, is DVKVTQSSRYLVKRTGEKVFLECVQDMDHENMFWYRQDPGLGLRLIYFSYDVKMKEKGDIPEGYSVSREKKERFSLILESASTNQTSMYLCASSPRGSSLYNEQFFGPGTRLTVL.

The gene calls are TRBV7-2 and TRBJ2-7, with D possibly TRBD2 on 6 matching bases. Germline values: CDR1 SGHTA, CDR2 FQGNSA. V was shortened by 5 bases and J by 7 bases, with 15 bases between the two germline ends. CDR3 length: 13 amino acids. The CDR3 region has the DNA TGTGCCAGCAGCCCCGCGTGGCGGGAAGAGCAGTACTTC. This encodes CASSPAWREEQYF.

The J gene is TRBJ2-3, the V gene TRBV6-1, with D possibly TRBD1 on 5 matching bases. The germline CDR1 and CDR2 sequences are MNHNS and SASEGT. This CDR3 contains 14 residues. The V end lost 2 bases, the J end lost 6 bases, and 12 bases lay between the germline ends. CDR3 residues: CASSEQINRDTQYF. CDR3 nucleotides: TGTGCCAGCAGTGAACAAATAAACAGGGATACGCAGTATTTT.

V usage is TRBV5-1 and J usage is TRBJ2-5; a weak D match, TRBD1 (5 bases). V was pared by 4 bases and J by 5 bases, with 21 bases between. The V gene's germline CDR1 is SGHRS and CDR2 YFSETQ. The CDR3 covers 16 residues. DNA of the CDR3: TGCGCCAGCAGCCACCTAGACAGAGAAGTACGCGAGACCCAGTACTTC. Protein sequence: CASSHLDREVRETQYF.

This clone is a singleton in its sample. V is TRBV7-9 and J is TRBJ2-2, with no clear D. Trimming shortened V by 0 bases and J by 7 bases, and 9 bases separated the two germline ends. The length of the CDR3 is 14 residues. Germline V gene lookup returns CDR1 SEHNR and CDR2 FQNEAQ (reference sequence). The CDR3 is CASSLAPVDGELFF. The CDR3 nucleotides are TGTGCCAGCAGCTTAGCGCCCGTAGACGGGGAGCTGTTTTTT.

The rearrangement uses TRBV5-1 and TRBJ2-5; TRBD2 agrees at 7 bases. CDR3 length: 14 residues. From germline, CDR1 is SGHRS and CDR2 YFSETQ. J lost 1 base, V lost 6 bases, and 6 bases had no gene match. CDR3 coding DNA: TGCGCCAGCAAAGGGAGGGCCGGCCAAGAGACCCAGTACTTC. The encoded protein is CASKGRAGQETQYF.

V and J are TRBV6-6 and TRBJ2-5; D is ambiguous. The germline V and J ends were trimmed by 0 bases and 1 base, with 6 bases remaining between them. Germline CDR1 reads MNHNY; CDR2 reads SVGAGI (reference sequence). The CDR3 has 14 residues. The CDR3 DNA reads as TGTGCCAGCAGTTACTCGACACCCCAAGAGACCCAGTACTTC. Translation: CASSYSTPQETQYF.

V and J are TRBV10-3 and TRBJ2-1, with D perhaps TRBD2 (7 bases). The CDR3 spans 13 residues. V was shortened by 10 bases and J by 5 bases, with 15 bases between the two germline ends. CDR1 is ENHRY, CDR2 SYGVKD, per germline. The CDR3, as DNA: TGTGCCACGGGACTATACAGGGACAATGAGCAGTTCTTC. Amino acid sequence: CATGLYRDNEQFF.

The chain joins TRBV11-2 to TRBJ1-6; D is undetermined. This CDR3 is built from 14 residues. CDR1 and CDR2 (germline): SGHAT, FQNNGV. V shed 7 bases and J shed 3 bases, with 10 bases lying between them. The CDR3 region is CASNSNFYNSPLHF. DNA of the CDR3: TGTGCCAGCAATTCAAATTTCTATAATTCACCCCTCCACTTT.

The chain is built from TRBV28 and TRBJ1-4; the D is unclear. V lost 2 bases and J 5 bases, leaving 12 bases between the germline ends. Germline V gene data show CDR1 as MDHEN and CDR2 as SYDVKM. The length of the CDR3 is 15 residues. The CDR3 protein is CASSLVIPGNEKLFF. The CDR3 DNA reads as TGTGCCAGCAGTTTAGTGATACCGGGGAATGAAAAACTGTTTTTT.

V gene TRBV9 combines with J gene TRBJ2-1; 9 positions match TRBD1. The CDR3 has 15 residues. Trimming at V came to 2 bases and at J to 4 bases, leaving 4 bases not matched to a gene. In germline, CDR1 is SGDLS, CDR2 YYNGEE. This CDR3 is CASSVGQGFYNEQFF. CDR3 DNA: TGTGCCAGCAGCGTCGGACAGGGGTTTTACAATGAGCAGTTCTTC.

This chain connects TRBV28 to TRBJ2-5; 12 bases are shared with TRBD2. The J call may be faulty, since TRBJ2-7 better matches the DNA end. This CDR3 spans 16 amino acids. The germline V gene has CDR1 MDHEN and CDR2 SYDVKM. CDR3 in DNA: TGTGCCAGCAGTTCCTCCCTAGCGGGAGGGGCCTACGAGCAGTACTTC. Its translation is CASSSSLAGGAYEQYF.

The CDR3: CASREETMRTGELFF. The CDR3 bases are TGTGCCAGCCGCGAGGAGACGATGCGAACCGGGGAGCTGTTTTTT. The chain is built from TRBV2 and TRBJ2-2, with D unclear. With 8 bases removed from V and 5 bases from J, the gap between germline ends came to 18 bases. Per the germline V gene, CDR1 is SNHLY and CDR2 is FYNNEI. CDR3 length: 15 residues.

The V gene is TRBV6-5, the J gene TRBJ2-3, with 8 bases fitting TRBD2. V gave up 0 bases and J gave up 2 bases; unmatched junction bases: 4. CDR1 and CDR2 (germline): MNHEY, SVGAGI. This CDR3 is 16 amino acids long. CDR3 loop: CASSYSISGNTDTQYF. The CDR3 DNA reads TGTGCCAGCAGTTACTCGATTAGCGGGAACACAGATACGCAGTATTTT.

The chain couples TRBV30 to TRBJ2-7, with 7 bases that match TRBD1. The CDR3 sequence is 13 residues long. J lost 1 base, V lost 2 bases, and 2 bases had no gene match. Germline V CDR1 and CDR2: GTSNPN, SVGIG (reference sequence). CDR3: CAWSSGQSYEQYF. As DNA, the CDR3 is TGTGCCTGGAGTTCGGGACAGTCCTACGAGCAGTACTTC.

This chain uses TRBV28 with TRBJ2-3; D remains ambiguous. Germline V gives CDR1 MDHEN, CDR2 SYDVKM. Trimming removed 6 bases at V and 5 bases at J, with 6 bases between. CDR3 length: 11 residues. In nucleotides, the CDR3 is TGTGCCAGCAGCCTGAGAGATACGCAGTATTTT. Amino acid sequence: CASSLRDTQYF.

This clone was counted a single time. This chain connects TRBV12-5 to TRBJ1-6; a possible D gene is TRBD1 (5 bases). V was cut by 2 bases and J by 9 bases, with 20 bases left in between. In germline, CDR1 is LGHNT, CDR2 FRNRAP. The CDR3 extends over 17 amino acids. DNA of the CDR3: TGTGCTAGTGGTTTGCTGGAGGGGTTAAGTCTCGGTTCACCCCTCCACTTT. The encoded protein is CASGLLEGLSLGSPLHF.

This clone was found a few times. This chain links TRBV6-6 with TRBJ2-5, with D tentatively TRBD1 (5 bases). Trimming took off 7 bases at V and 4 bases at J, with 19 bases between the two ends. CDR1 and CDR2 from the germline V gene are MNHNY and SVGAGI (reference sequence). The CDR3 extends over 15 amino acids. CDR3 nucleotide sequence: TGTGCCAGCAACCTCGACAGTGGGGCTTTAGAGACCCAGTACTTC. Encoded protein: CASNLDSGALETQYF.